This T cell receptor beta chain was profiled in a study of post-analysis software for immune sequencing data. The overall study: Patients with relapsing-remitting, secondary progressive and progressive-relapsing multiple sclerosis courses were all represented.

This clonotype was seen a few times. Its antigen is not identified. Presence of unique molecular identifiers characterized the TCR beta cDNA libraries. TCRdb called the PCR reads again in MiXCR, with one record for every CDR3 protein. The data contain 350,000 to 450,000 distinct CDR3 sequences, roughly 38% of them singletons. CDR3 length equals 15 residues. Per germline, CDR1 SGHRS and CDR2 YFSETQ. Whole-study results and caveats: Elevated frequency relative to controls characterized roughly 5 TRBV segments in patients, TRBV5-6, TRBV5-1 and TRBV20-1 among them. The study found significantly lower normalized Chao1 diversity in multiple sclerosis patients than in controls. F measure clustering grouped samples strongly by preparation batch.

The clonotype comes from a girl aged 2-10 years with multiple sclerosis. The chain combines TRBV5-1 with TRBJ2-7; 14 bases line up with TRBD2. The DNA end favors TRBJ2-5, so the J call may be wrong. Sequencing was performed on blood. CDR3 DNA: TGCGCCAGCAGCGCGGGACTAGCGGGAGTTGAGACCCAGTACTTC. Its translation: CASSAGLAGVETQYF.